The clone carrying this T cell receptor (beta chain) was seen only a few times. As yet, its antigen is unknown. The record originates from a study of cytomegalovirus exposure and HLA in healthy donors. Study-wide background: There were 90 million to 130 million unique TCR beta sequences, drawn from around 180 million T cells, in an earlier analysis.

Primers for the PCR totalled 60 Vbeta and 13 Jbeta. This table comes from immunoSEQ multiplex PCR, and its TCRdb copy is limited to in-frame clones, with some not included. The sample records around 150,000 clones, roughly four fifths being singletons. Trimming left V 2 bases short and J 8 bases short, with 9 bases between. The CDR3 is 12 residues long. The germline V gene encodes CDR1 MNHNS and CDR2 SASEGT. Overall study results and limits: TCR beta sequences reportedly predicted most subjects' HLA-A and HLA-B alleles accurately. Cytomegalovirus-associated TCR beta chains were listed, numbering roughly 150.

The receptor's source is a woman aged 50 to 65 in good health and CMV-seropositive. The sample taken for sequencing was PBMCs. The chain couples TRBV6-1 to TRBJ1-2; D ambiguous. In DNA form, the CDR3 reads TGTGCCAGCAGTGAACCGCCGGGGGGCTACACCTTC. Translating gives CASSEPPGGYTF.